Presented here are 25 T cell receptor beta chains from one specimen sequenced in a study of cytomegalovirus exposure and HLA in healthy donors. 13 Jbeta primers and 60 Vbeta primers were used for the PCR. The protocol was immunoSEQ multiplex PCR, while the TCRdb copy is restricted to in-frame clones and leaves out a portion. The sample lists some 85,000 clones; approximately 78% were seen once. The specimen sequenced was PBMCs. The receptor source for this set is a woman between 40 and 50 years old in good health and CMV-seropositive.

The rearrangement joins TRBV7-8 to TRBJ2-2, with D possibly TRBD2 on 7 matching bases. The V gene's germline CDR1 is SGHVS and CDR2 FQNEAQ. Deletions cut 5 bases from V and 5 bases from J, with 15 bases between. The CDR3 is 15 residues long. The CDR3 here is CASSPGRGTTGELFF. The DNA of the CDR3 is TGTGCCAGCAGCCCGGGGAGGGGGACGACCGGGGAGCTGTTTTTT.

The chain carries TRBV9 and TRBJ2-1; 15 bases are a match to TRBD2. J lost 5 bases, V lost 4 bases, and 7 bases had no gene match. CDR1 and CDR2 from the germline V gene are SGDLS and YYNGEE. There are 17 residues in the CDR3. CDR3 loop: CASSMGLAGGGNNEQFF. In DNA form, the CDR3 reads TGTGCCAGCAGCATGGGACTAGCGGGAGGAGGCAACAATGAGCAGTTCTTC.

The CDR3 here is CASSVGAGGPHEQYF. CDR3 DNA: TGTGCCAGCAGCGTAGGAGCGGGAGGGCCCCACGAGCAGTACTTC. V gene TRBV9 combines with J gene TRBJ2-7, with 10 bases fitting TRBD2. The CDR3 covers 15 residues. Germline V gives CDR1 SGDLS, CDR2 YYNGEE. Germline trimming cut 0 bases from V and 5 bases from J; bases unmatched to any gene: 5.

This clone occurred a few times. The genes are TRBV23-1 and TRBJ1-5, with D uncertain. TRBV23-1 falls under the ORF class, with uncertain function. The CDR3 totals 14 residues. The ends were cut back, 0 bases at V and 4 bases at J, with 7 bases in the middle. The CDR3: CASSQSPGNQPQHF. The CDR3 coding sequence is TGCGCCAGCAGTCAATCCCCAGGTAATCAGCCCCAGCATTTT.

V usage is TRBV6-1 and J usage is TRBJ2-7, with 10 nucleotides matching TRBD2. This CDR3 contains 15 residues. Germline trimming cut 7 bases from V and 3 bases from J; bases unmatched to any gene: 9. From germline, CDR1 is MNHNS and CDR2 SASEGT. The CDR3 is CASIRGLATSYEQYF. The CDR3, as DNA: TGTGCCAGCATCCGGGGACTAGCGACCAGCTACGAGCAGTACTTC.

This sequence joins TRBV7-3 and TRBJ2-3, with TRBD1 matching over 10 bases. Germline CDR1 reads SGHTA; CDR2 reads FQGTGA. Trimming took 8 bases from V and 0 from J; bases not matched to a gene: 5. The CDR3 runs to 15 residues. The CDR3 loop is CASGRQGASTDTQYF. Here the CDR3 DNA reads TGTGCCAGCGGACGACAGGGGGCGAGCACAGATACGCAGTATTTT.

This clone was picked up a small number of times. CDR3 DNA sequence: TGTGCCAGCAGCGTAGCAGATGGGGCGAAAAACTATGGCTACACCTTC. Encoded protein: CASSVADGAKNYGYTF. The chain couples TRBV9 to TRBJ1-2; tentatively, D is TRBD1 (5 bases). CDR1 is SGDLS and CDR2 is YYNGEE in the germline V gene. The CDR3 covers 16 residues. Trimming left V 0 bases short and J 2 bases short, with 14 bases between.

This sequence joins TRBV15 and TRBJ2-7; 12 nucleotides line up with TRBD2. Germline lookup yields CDR1 LNHNV and CDR2 YYDKDF (reference sequence). The CDR3 is made up of 15 amino acids. With V trimmed by 1 base and J by 6 bases, 4 bases remained unmatched. For the CDR3, the DNA is TGTGCCACCAGCAGAGGGACTAGCGGGGCCTGCGAGCAGTACTTC. This codes for CATSRGTSGACEQYF.

A remark on this clone: The same CDR3 can be traced to other DNA sequences in this sample. The rearrangement joins TRBV7-2 to TRBJ1-4; D not certain. V was clipped by 1 base and J by 4 bases, with 7 bases between them. Germline CDR1 and CDR2: SGHTA and FQGNSA. The CDR3 totals 14 residues. The CDR3 region is CASSLGALNEKLFF. CDR3 bases: TGTGCCAGCAGCTTAGGGGCCCTTAATGAAAAACTGTTTTTT.

In its sample, this clone was seen a few times. CDR3 in DNA: TGTGCCAGCAGGATAGGCAGGTTACTTTCTGAAGCTTTCTTT. Amino acid sequence: CASRIGRLLSEAFF. This chain links TRBV28 with TRBJ1-1; D is unclear. The germline V and J ends were trimmed by 6 bases and 6 bases, with 17 bases remaining between them. The germline V gene has CDR1 MDHEN and CDR2 SYDVKM. This CDR3 contains 14 residues.

This clone has more than one count but fewer than ten. The chain carries TRBV11-2 and TRBJ2-7, with 9 bases lining up with TRBD2. J was trimmed by 9 bases and V by 3 bases; bases with no gene match: 9. The CDR3 sequence is 14 residues long. The V gene's germline CDR1 is SGHAT and CDR2 FQNNGV. CDR3 loop: CASSFISGSMGQYF. DNA of the CDR3: TGTGCCAGCAGCTTTATTAGCGGGAGTATGGGGCAGTACTTC.

The V and J genes are TRBV19 and TRBJ2-7; TRBD2 matches 10 bases. CDR3 length: 16 amino acids. With 5 bases clipped from V and 0 bases from J, the junction kept 7 bases outside the gene matches. The germline V gene encodes CDR1 LNHDA and CDR2 SQIVND (reference sequence). The CDR3 protein is CASSPTSGISSYEQYF. In DNA, the CDR3 is TGTGCCAGTAGTCCAACTAGCGGGATAAGCTCCTACGAGCAGTACTTC.

V gene TRBV2 combines with J gene TRBJ1-4; a weak D match, TRBD1 (6 bases). Germline loops: CDR1 SNHLY, CDR2 FYNNEI. This CDR3 is built from 14 residues. V gave up 10 bases and J gave up 3 bases, with 15 bases separating them. CDR3 DNA: TGTGCCACCCAAGGGGGGGTACCTAATGAAAAACTGTTTTTT. This translates into CATQGGVPNEKLFF.

The chain uses TRBV7-9 and TRBJ2-1; 10 nucleotides line up with TRBD2. The CDR3 has 15 residues. The V gene's germline CDR1 is SEHNR and CDR2 FQNEAQ (reference sequence). V lost 5 bases, J lost 4 bases, and 5 bases stayed unmatched. The DNA of the CDR3 is TGTGCCAGCAGCCCTAGCGGGAGTGGGTACAATGAGCAGTTCTTC. It codes for CASSPSGSGYNEQFF.

The chain uses TRBV29-1 and TRBJ2-1, with 8 positions matching TRBD2. Germline CDR1 is SQVTM and CDR2 is ANQGSEA. The V segment lost 5 bases and the J segment 4 bases; nucleotides outside the gene matches: 19. The CDR3 sequence is 18 residues long. CDR3 sequence reads: CSVYSLAGSTSGYNEQFF. In DNA, the CDR3 is TGCAGCGTTTATTCCCTAGCGGGTTCGACATCGGGATACAATGAGCAGTTCTTC.

This clone was observed a single time. V usage is TRBV19 and J usage is TRBJ1-5; D is possibly TRBD1 (5 bases). The CDR3 has 19 residues. Germline V gene data show CDR1 as LNHDA and CDR2 as SQIVND (reference sequence). V lost 6 bases to trimming and J lost 2 bases, with 26 bases between them. The CDR3 nucleotides read TGTGCCAGTAGGCTAACCGGGGGTTCTCTCGGGGGTGGCAATCAGCCCCAGCATTTT. Its translation is CASRLTGGSLGGGNQPQHF.

The genes are TRBV6-4 and TRBJ2-3; TRBD2 matches at 8 bases. This CDR3 comprises 13 residues. From germline, CDR1 is MRHNA and CDR2 SNTAGT. V shed 6 bases and J 1 base; nucleotides not matched to a gene: 0. As DNA, the CDR3 is TGTGCCAGCAGGACTAGCGGCACAGATACGCAGTATTTT. Encoded protein: CASRTSGTDTQYF.

The chain couples TRBV5-1 to TRBJ2-2, with a weak D call TRBD1 (7 bases). Trimming removed 4 bases from V and 5 bases from J, with 18 bases in between. CDR1 is SGHRS, CDR2 YFSETQ, per germline. The CDR3 totals 16 residues. CDR3 nucleotide sequence: TGCGCCAGCAGCGGCGGACAGGCCGGAGGGACCGGGGAGCTGTTTTTT. As protein: CASSGGQAGGTGELFF.

The V gene is TRBV18, the J gene TRBJ2-3; 13 bases agree with TRBD2. The V gene end was trimmed by 6 bases and the J gene end by 3 bases; junction bases not matched to a gene: 6. CDR1 and CDR2 from the germline V gene are KGHSH and LQKENI. The CDR3 is 16 amino acids. CDR3 sequence reads: CASSLGLAGVTDTQYF. CDR3 nucleotides: TGTGCCAGCTCGCTTGGACTAGCGGGAGTAACAGATACGCAGTATTTT.

The genes are TRBV9 and TRBJ2-3; weak D call: TRBD2 (5 bases). Trimming shortened V by 2 bases and J by 4 bases, and 17 bases separated the two germline ends. This CDR3 comprises 16 residues. Germline CDR1 reads SGDLS; CDR2 reads YYNGEE. CDR3 in DNA: TGTGCCAGCAGCGTGCTAGCTCCCGGTATCGCAGATACGCAGTATTTT. Its translation is CASSVLAPGIADTQYF.

The chain combines TRBV29-1 with TRBJ2-3, with D tentatively TRBD1 (6 bases). The length of the CDR3 is 12 residues. Germline V gene lookup returns CDR1 SQVTM and CDR2 ANQGSEA. V lost 4 bases to trimming and J lost 5 bases, with 10 bases between them. The CDR3 nucleotides are TGCAGCGTTGCAGGGGTGGGAGATACGCAGTATTTT. It is translated as CSVAGVGDTQYF.

V and J are TRBV27 and TRBJ2-7; TRBD2 aligns across 11 bases. CDR1 MNHEY and CDR2 SMNVEV come from the germline V gene (reference sequence). The CDR3 runs to 16 residues. V lost 2 bases and J lost 0; bases outside the gene matches: 3. The CDR3 region is CASSLLAGGLSYEQYF. The CDR3 DNA follows: TGTGCCAGCAGTTTACTAGCGGGAGGCCTCTCCTACGAGCAGTACTTC.

In its sample, this clone was seen a few times. The V and J genes are TRBV5-4 and TRBJ1-1; 8 bases match TRBD1. This CDR3 has 16 residues. The germline CDR1 and CDR2 sequences are SGHNT and YYREEE (reference sequence). The junction had 6 bases not matched to a gene; V was cut back by 2 bases and J by 0 bases. The CDR3 region has the DNA TGTGCCAGCAGCTTCGACCGGACAGGGTTGAACACTGAAGCTTTCTTT. Its translation is CASSFDRTGLNTEAFF. The whole variable domain, remainder taken from reference TRBV5-4 and TRBJ1-1, is ETGVTQSPTHLIKTRGQQVTLRCSSQSGHNTVSWYQQALGQGPQFIFQYYREEENGRGNFPPRFSGLQFPNYSSELNVNALELDDSALYLCASSFDRTGLNTEAFFGQGTRLTVV.

Concerning this clone: This sample includes further DNA sequences coding for the same CDR3. V usage is TRBV11-2 and J usage is TRBJ2-1; possible D gene TRBD2, 6 bases. CDR3 size: 13 residues. CDR1 is SGHAT and CDR2 is FQNNGV in the germline V gene. Between the trimmed V and J ends, which lost 6 bases and 1 base, there was a span of 7 bases. CDR3 in DNA: TGTGCCAGCAGGGAGGGGTCCTACAATGAGCAGTTCTTC. Protein product: CASREGSYNEQFF.

The V gene is TRBV28, the J gene TRBJ2-4; TRBD2 is a possible D gene (6 bases). V lost 5 bases, J lost 1 base, and 15 bases lay in between. Germline-derived CDR1 and CDR2 are MDHEN and SYDVKM. The CDR3 is made up of 16 amino acids. Here the CDR3 DNA reads TGTGCCAGCAGTAGACCCCCGGGAGTTGCCAAAAACATTCAGTACTTC. Translation: CASSRPPGVAKNIQYF.